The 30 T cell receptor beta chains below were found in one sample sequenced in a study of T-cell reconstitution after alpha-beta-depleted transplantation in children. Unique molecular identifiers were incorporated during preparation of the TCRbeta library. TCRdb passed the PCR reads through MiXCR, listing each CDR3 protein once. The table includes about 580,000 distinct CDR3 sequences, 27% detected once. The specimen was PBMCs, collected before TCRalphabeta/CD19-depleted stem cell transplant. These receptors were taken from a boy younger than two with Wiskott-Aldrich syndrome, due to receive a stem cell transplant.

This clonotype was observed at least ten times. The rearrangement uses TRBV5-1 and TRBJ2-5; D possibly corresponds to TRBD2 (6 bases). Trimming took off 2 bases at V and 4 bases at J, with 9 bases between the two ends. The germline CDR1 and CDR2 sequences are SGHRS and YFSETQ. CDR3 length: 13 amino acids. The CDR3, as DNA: TGCGCCAGCAGCTTCTCGGGAGCAGAGACCCAGTACTTC. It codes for CASSFSGAETQYF.

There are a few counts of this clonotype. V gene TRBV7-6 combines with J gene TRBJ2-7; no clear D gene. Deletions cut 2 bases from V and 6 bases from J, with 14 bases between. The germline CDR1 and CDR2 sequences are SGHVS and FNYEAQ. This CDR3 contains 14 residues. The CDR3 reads CASSLMGNPGEQYF. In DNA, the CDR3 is TGTGCCAGCAGCTTAATGGGCAATCCTGGCGAGCAGTACTTC.

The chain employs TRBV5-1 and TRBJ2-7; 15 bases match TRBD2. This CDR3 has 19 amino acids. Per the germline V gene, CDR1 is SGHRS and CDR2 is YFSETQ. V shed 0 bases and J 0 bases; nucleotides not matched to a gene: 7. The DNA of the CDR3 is TGCGCCAGCAGCTTGGACGGACTAGCGGGAGGGGGGAGCTCCTACGAGCAGTACTTC. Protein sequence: CASSLDGLAGGGSSYEQYF.

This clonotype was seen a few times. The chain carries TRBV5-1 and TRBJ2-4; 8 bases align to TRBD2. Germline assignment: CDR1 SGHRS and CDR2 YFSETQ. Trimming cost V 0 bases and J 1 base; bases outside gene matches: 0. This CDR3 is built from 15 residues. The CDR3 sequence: CASSLGTSAKNIQYF. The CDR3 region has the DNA TGCGCCAGCAGCTTGGGGACTAGCGCCAAAAACATTCAGTACTTC.

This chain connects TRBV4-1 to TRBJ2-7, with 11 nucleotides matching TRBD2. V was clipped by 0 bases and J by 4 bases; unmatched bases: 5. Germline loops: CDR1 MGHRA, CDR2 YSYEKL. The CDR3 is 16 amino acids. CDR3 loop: CASSQESGTSGYEQYF. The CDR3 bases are TGCGCCAGCAGCCAAGAGTCCGGGACTAGCGGTTACGAGCAGTACTTC.

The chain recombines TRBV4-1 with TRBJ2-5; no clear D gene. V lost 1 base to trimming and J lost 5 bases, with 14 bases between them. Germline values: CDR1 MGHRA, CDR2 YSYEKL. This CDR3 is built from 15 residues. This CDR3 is CASSQVLLGPETQYF. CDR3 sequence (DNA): TGCGCCAGCAGCCAAGTTCTACTTGGACCGGAGACCCAGTACTTC.

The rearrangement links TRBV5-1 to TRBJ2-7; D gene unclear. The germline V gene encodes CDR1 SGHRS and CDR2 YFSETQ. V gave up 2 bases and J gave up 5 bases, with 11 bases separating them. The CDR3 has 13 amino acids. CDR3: CASSLYGFDEQYF. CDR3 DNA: TGCGCCAGCAGCTTATATGGGTTCGACGAGCAGTACTTC.

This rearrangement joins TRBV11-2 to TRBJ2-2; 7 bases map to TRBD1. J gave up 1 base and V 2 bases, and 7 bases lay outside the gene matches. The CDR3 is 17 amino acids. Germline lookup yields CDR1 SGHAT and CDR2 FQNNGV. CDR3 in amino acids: CASSLIHRGKNTGELFF. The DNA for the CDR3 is TGTGCCAGCAGCTTAATTCACAGGGGAAAGAACACCGGGGAGCTGTTTTTT.

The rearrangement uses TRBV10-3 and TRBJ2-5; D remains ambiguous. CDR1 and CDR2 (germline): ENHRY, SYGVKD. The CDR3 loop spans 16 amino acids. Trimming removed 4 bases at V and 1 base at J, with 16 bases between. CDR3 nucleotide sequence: TGTGCCATCAGTGCCGTGAGTGGGCAGAGCCAAGAGACCCAGTACTTC. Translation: CAISAVSGQSQETQYF.

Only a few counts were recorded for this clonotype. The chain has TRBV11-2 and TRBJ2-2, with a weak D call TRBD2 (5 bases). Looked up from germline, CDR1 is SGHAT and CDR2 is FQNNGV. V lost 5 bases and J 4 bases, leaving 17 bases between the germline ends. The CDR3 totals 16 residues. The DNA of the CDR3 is TGTGCCAGCAGCCTCGTCGTCGCGGGTGGCACCGGGGAGCTGTTTTTT. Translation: CASSLVVAGGTGELFF.

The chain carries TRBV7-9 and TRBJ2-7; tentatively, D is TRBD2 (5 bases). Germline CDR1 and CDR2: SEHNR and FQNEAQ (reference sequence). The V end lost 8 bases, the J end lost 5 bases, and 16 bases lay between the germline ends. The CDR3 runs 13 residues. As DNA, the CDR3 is TGTGCCAGCGACGTCCGGGGAAAAAACGAGCAGTACTTC. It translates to CASDVRGKNEQYF.

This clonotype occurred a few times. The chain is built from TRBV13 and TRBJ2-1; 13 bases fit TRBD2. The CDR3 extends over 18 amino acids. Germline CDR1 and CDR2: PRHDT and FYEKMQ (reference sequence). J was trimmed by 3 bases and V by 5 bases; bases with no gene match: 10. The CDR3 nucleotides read TGTGCCAGCAGCCAAAGACTAGCGGGAGGCCCTAACTACAATGAGCAGTTCTTC. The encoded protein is CASSQRLAGGPNYNEQFF.

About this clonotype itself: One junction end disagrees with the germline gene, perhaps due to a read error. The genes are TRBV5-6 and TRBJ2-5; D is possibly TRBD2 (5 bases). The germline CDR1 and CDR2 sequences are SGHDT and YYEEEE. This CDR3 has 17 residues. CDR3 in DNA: TGTGCTAGCAGCTCGCGCAATCTAGCTCGGCTACAAGAGACCCAGTACTTC. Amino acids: CASSSRNLARLQETQYF.

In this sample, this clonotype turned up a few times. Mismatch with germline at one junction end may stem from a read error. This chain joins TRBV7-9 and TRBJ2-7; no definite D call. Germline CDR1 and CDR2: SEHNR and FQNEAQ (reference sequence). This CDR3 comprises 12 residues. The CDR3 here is CASSLVSHEQYF. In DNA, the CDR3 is TGTGCCAGCAGCTTAGTCTCCCACGAGCAGTACTTC.

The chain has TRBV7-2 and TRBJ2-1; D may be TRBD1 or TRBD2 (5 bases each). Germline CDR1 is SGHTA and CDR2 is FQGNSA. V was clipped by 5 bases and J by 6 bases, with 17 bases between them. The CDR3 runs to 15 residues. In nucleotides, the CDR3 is TGTGCCAGCAGCACATCGCCCGGGACGAGCAATGAGCAGTTCTTC. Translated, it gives CASSTSPGTSNEQFF.

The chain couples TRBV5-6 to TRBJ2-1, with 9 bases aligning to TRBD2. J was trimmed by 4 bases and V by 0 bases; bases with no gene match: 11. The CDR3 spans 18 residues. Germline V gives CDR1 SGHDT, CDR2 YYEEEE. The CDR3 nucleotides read TGTGCCAGCAGCTTGGATCGACTGGCGGGAGGGTGGTACAATGAGCAGTTCTTC. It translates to CASSLDRLAGGWYNEQFF.

The CDR3 loop is CSVSGTGQNEQFF. CDR3 DNA: TGCAGCGTCTCCGGGACAGGGCAGAATGAGCAGTTCTTC. The genes are TRBV29-1 and TRBJ2-1; 9 bases line up with TRBD1. Germline V CDR1 and CDR2: SQVTM, ANQGSEA. CDR3 length: 13 residues. V gave up 6 bases and J gave up 7 bases; unmatched junction bases: 7.

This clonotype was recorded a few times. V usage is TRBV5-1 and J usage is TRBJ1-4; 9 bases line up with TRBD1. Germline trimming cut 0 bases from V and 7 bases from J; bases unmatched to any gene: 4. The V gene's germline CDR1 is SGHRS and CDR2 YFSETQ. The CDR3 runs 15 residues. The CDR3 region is CASSLGPGQGEKLFF. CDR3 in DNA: TGCGCCAGCAGCTTGGGCCCGGGACAGGGTGAAAAACTGTTTTTT.

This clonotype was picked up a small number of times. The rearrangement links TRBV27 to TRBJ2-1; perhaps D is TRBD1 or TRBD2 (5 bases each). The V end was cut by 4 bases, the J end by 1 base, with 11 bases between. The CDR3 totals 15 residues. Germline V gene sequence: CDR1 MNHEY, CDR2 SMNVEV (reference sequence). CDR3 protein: CASSWDAGSYNEQFF. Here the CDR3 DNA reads TGTGCCAGCAGTTGGGACGCCGGGTCCTACAATGAGCAGTTCTTC.

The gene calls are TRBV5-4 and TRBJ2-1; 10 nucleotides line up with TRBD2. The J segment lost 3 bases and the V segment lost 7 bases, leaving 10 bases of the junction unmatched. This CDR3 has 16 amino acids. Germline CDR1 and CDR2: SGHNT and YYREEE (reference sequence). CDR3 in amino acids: CASGKAIAGGYNEQFF. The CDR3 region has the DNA TGTGCCAGCGGGAAGGCTATAGCGGGAGGCTACAATGAGCAGTTCTTC.

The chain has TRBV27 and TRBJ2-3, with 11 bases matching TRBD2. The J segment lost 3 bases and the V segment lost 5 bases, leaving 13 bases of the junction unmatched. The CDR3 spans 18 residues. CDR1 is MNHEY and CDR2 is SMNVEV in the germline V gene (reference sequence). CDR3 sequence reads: CASSELTLAGGPTDTQYF. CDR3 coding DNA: TGTGCCAGCAGTGAGCTGACTTTAGCGGGAGGGCCGACAGATACGCAGTATTTT.

The CDR3 here is CASSFALSGYTF. The CDR3 coding sequence is TGTGCCAGCAGCTTCGCCCTGAGTGGCTACACCTTC. This sequence joins TRBV11-2 and TRBJ1-2; the D is unclear. Germline lookup yields CDR1 SGHAT and CDR2 FQNNGV. V was clipped by 3 bases and J by 7 bases, with 9 bases between them. The CDR3 contains 12 residues.

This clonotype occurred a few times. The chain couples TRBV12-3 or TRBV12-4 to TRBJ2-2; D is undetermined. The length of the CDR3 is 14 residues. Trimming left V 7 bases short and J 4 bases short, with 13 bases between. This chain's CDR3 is CASTPNVLTGELFF. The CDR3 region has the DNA TGTGCCAGCACCCCCAATGTTCTCACCGGGGAGCTGTTTTTT.

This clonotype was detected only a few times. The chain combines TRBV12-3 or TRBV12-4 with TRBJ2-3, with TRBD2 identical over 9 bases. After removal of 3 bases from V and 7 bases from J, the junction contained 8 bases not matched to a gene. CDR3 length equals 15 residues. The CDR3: CASSFGSGSMNTQYF. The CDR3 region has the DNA TGTGCCAGCAGTTTCGGTAGCGGGAGTATGAATACGCAGTATTTT.

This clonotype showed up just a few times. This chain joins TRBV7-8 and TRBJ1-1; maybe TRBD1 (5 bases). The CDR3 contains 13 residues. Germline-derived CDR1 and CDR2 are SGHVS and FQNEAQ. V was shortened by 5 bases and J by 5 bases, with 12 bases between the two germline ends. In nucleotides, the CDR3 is TGTGCCAGCAGCGCAAGACAGAATACTGAAGCTTTCTTT. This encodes CASSARQNTEAFF.

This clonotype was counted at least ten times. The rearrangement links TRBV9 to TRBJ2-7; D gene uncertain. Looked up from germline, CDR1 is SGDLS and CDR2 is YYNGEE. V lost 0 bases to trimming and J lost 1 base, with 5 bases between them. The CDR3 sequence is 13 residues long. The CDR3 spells CASSVAGSYEQYF. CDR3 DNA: TGTGCCAGCAGCGTAGCAGGATCCTACGAGCAGTACTTC.

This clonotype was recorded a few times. CDR3 sequence (DNA): TGCGCCAGCAGCACGGGACAGATCTACACCGGGGAGCTGTTTTTT. Its translation is CASSTGQIYTGELFF. V usage is TRBV5-1 and J usage is TRBJ2-2, with 7 bases lining up with TRBD1. The CDR3 covers 15 residues. The germline V gene has CDR1 SGHRS and CDR2 YFSETQ. J gave up 3 bases and V 4 bases, and 6 bases lay outside the gene matches.

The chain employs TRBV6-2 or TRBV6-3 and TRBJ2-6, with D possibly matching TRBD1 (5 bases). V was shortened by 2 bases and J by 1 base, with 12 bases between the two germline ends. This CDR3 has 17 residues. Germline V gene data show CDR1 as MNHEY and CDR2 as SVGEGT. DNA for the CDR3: TGTGCCAGCAGTTACCCTGTCAGGGCATCTGGGGCCAACGTCCTGACTTTC. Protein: CASSYPVRASGANVLTF.

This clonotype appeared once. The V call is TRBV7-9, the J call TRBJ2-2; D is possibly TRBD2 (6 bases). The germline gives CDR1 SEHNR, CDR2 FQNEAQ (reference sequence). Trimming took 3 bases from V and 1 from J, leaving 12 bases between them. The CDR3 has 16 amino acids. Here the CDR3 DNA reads TGTGCCAGCAGCTTTTTTCCCGGGAGGAACACCGGGGAGCTGTTTTTT. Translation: CASSFFPGRNTGELFF.

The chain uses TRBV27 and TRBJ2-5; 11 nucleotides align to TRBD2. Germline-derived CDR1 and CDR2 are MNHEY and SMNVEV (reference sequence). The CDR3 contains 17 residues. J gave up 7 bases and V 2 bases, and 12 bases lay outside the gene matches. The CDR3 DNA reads TGTGCCAGCAGTTTAAGGTTAGCGGGAGGGCCGTCGTCGACCCAGTACTTC. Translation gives CASSLRLAGGPSSTQYF.